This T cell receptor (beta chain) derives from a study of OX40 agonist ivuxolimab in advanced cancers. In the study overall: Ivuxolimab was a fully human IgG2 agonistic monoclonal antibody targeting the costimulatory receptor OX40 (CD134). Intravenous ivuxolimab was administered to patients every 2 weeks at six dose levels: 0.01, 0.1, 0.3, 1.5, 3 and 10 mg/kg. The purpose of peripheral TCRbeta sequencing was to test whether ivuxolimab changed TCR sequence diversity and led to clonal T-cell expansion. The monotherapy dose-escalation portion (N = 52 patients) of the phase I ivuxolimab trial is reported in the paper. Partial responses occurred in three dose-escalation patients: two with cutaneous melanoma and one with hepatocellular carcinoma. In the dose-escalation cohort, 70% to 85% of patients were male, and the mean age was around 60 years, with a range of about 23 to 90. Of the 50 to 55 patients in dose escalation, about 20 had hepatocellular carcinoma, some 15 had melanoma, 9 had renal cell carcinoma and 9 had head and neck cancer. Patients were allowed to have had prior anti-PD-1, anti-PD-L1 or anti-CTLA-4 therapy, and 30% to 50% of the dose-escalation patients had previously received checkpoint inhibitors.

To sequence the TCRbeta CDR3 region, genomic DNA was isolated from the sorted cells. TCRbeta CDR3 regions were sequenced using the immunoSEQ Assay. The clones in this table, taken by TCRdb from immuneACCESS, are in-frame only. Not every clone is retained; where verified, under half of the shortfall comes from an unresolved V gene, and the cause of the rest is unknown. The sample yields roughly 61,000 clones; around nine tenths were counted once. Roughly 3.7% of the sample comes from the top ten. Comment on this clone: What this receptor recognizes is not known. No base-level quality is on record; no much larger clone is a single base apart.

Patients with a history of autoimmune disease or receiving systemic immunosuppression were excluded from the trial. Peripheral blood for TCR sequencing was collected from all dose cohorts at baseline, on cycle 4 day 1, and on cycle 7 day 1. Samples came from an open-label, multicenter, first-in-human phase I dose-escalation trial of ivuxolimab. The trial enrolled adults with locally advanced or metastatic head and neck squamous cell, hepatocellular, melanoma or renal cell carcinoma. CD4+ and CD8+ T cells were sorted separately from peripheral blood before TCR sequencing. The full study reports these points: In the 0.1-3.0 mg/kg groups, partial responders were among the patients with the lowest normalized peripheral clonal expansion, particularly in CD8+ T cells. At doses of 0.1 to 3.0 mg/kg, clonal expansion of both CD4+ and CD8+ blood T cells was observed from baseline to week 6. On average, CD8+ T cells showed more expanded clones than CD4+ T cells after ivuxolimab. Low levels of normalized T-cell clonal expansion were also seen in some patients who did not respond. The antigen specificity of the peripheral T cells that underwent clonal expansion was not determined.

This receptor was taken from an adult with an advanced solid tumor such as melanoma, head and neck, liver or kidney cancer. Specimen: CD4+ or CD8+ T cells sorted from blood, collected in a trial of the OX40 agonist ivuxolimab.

The sequence in DNA is TGCGCCAGCAGCTTGGAAACAGGGCGCTCCTACAATGAGCAGTTCTTC. The resulting protein is CASSLETGRSYNEQFF. Recombination connected TRBV5-1 to TRBJ2-1; TRBD1 could be the D gene, as 6 bases match. CDR1 and CDR2 were assigned from the germline V gene as SGHRS and YFSETQ. V loses 0 bases, J loses 0 bases, and the germline ends lie 10 bases apart. The CDR3, from cysteine to phenylalanine, totals 16 residues. The only DNA kept is the CDR3, 48 bases in frame from the first base.